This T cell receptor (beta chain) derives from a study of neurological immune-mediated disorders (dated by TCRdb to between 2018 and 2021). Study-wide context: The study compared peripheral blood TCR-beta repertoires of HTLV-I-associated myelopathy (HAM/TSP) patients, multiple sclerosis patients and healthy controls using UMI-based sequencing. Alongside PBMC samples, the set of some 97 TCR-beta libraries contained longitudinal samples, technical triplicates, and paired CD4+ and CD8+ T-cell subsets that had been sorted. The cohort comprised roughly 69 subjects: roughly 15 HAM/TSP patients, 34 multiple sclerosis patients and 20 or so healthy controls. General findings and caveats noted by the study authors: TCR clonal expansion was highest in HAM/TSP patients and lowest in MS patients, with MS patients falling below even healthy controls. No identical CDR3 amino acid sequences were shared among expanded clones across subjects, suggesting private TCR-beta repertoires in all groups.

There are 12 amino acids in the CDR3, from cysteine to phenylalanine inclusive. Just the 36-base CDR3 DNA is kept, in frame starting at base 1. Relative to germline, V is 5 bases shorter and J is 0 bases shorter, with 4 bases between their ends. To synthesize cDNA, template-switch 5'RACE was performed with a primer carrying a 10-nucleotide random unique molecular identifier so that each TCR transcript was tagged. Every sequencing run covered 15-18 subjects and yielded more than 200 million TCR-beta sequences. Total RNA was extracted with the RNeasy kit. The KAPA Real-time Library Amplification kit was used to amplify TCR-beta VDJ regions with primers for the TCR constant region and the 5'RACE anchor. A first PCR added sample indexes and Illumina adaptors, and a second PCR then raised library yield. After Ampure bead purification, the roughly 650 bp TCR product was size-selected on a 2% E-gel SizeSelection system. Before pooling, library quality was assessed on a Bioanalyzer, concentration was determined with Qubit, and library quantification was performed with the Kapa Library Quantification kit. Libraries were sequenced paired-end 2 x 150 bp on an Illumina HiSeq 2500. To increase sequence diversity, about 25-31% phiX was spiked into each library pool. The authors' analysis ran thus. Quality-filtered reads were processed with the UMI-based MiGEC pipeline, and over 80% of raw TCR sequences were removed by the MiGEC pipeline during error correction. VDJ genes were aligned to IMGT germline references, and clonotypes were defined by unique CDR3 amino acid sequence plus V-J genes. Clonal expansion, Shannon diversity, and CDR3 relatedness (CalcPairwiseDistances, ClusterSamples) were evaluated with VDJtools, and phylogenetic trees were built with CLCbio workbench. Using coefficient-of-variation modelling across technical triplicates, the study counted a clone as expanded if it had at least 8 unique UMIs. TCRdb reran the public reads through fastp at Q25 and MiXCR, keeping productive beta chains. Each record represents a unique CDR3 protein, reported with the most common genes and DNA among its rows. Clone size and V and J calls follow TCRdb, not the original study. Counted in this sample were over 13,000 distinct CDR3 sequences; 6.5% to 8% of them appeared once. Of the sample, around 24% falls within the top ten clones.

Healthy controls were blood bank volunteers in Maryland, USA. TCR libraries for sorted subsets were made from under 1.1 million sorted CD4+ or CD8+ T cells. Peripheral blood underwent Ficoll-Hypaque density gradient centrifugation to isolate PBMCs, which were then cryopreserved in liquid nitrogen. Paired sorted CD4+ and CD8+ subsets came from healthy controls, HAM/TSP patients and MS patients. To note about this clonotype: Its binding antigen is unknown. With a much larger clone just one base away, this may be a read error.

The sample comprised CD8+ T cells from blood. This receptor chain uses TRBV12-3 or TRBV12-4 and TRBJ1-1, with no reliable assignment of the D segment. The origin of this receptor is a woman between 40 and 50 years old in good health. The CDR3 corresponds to CASSQVNTEAFF. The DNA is TGTGCCAGCAGTCAAGTGAACACTGAAGCTTTCTTT.